This TCR beta chain is from a study of T cells after yellow fever vaccination (dated by TCRdb to about 2019). Broadly, across the study: Libraries from fractions with low cell numbers were prepared with the SMART-Seq v4 Ultra Low Input RNA kit. To follow T-cell clones before and after primary and booster YFV17D yellow fever vaccination, bulk TCR alpha and beta repertoires were sequenced over time. Two healthy male donors made up the cohort, one aged 18 to 30 years and the other aged 30 to 39 years. Blood samples were taken at several timepoints before and after primary and secondary immunization, and bulk PBMC replicates and cell subsets were isolated. Summary of the overall study and its limitations: Most clones expanded after primary vaccination were re-detected after the booster (almost 98% of CD4 and approximately 85% of CD8), suggesting broad memory maintenance. Computational filtering was needed because FACS-sorted repertoires could contain abundant contaminating clonotypes from the bulk population. A small share of clonotypes was detected in both CD4 and CD8 compartments, with the overlap likely arising from convergent recombination. The secondary T-cell response was weaker than the primary response but faster, peaking on day 5 instead of day 15. The study included only two donors, which limits how far the findings can be generalized.

The treatment or condition label corresponds to: live attenuated yellow fever vaccine strain. PBMCs were isolated from peripheral blood using a standard Ficoll-Paque protocol. Dynabeads CD4 and CD8 positive selection kits were used to isolate CD4 and CD8 T-cell fractions. RNA was extracted with TriZol from bulk PBMCs, CD4 and CD8 fractions, and dextramer-positive and dextramer-negative fractions. As regards this clonotype: What this receptor recognizes is not known. Germline and junction disagree at one end, which may indicate a read error.

TCRdb records Illumina NovaSeq 6000 as the sequencer. Synthesis of TCR cDNA relied on 5'RACE template switching, a step that introduced a universal primer site along with unique molecular identifiers. cDNA synthesis was primed from both the TCR alpha and TCR beta constant segments. Two PCR steps were used to amplify libraries, with sample barcodes and sequencing adapters being added in the second step. Sequencing of libraries was done on Illumina HiSeq 2500 (2x100 bp) or NovaSeq (2x150 bp). The original pipeline was this. Reads were demultiplexed and collapsed into UMI consensus sequences with MIGEC, and V(D)J alignment was performed with MiXCR. Vaccine-responding clonotypes were identified with edgeR using replicate PBMC samples, with FDR below 0.01 and a log2 fold change above 5 up to day 15 being required. Each bulk clonotype received a CD4 or CD8 identity based on whether the sequenced CD4 or CD8 repertoire contained that clonotype at higher abundance. The raw public reads went through TCRdb reprocessing: fastp at Q25, MiXCR clone calling, in-frame beta chains kept. Each record represents a unique CDR3 protein, reported with the most common genes and DNA among its rows. These V and J calls rely on TCRdb rather than the paper's analysis. The sample has approximately 250,000 distinct CDR3 sequences on record, about 5.2% of them singletons. Roughly 3.4% of the sample comes from the top ten.

The CDR3 numbers 13 residues from cysteine through phenylalanine. The retained sequence is limited to the CDR3, 39 bases, with the frame set at the first base. This clonotype was sampled from a young man who received the YFV17D yellow fever vaccine. The chain is assembled from TRBV6-7 and TRBJ1-5, with the D gene not clear enough to name. TRBV6-7 is recorded as an ORF, its role being uncertain. This material consisted of CD4+ T cells sorted from PBMCs, taken on the day of the yellow fever booster vaccination. The CDR3 region: CASSYSRDRPPTF. The bases are TGTGCCAGCAGTTACTCTAGGGATCGACCACCCACTTTT.